This T cell receptor (beta chain) was recorded in a study of early T cells in non-severe SARS-CoV-2 infection. As for the study in general: Sequencing input comprised bulk RNA from unsorted whole blood; chain pairing was not available. Study results and caveats: Missing private and CD4 specificities, VDJdb matching favored anti-spike CD8 responses.

cDNA molecules, individually, were tagged with unique molecular identifiers. TCRdb itself ran the 5' RACE reads through MiXCR, one entry per CDR3 protein. This sample has some 60,000 distinct CDR3 sequences, with about 9.1% found just once. Losses at the gene ends were 5 bases for V and 4 bases for J; bases not matched to a gene: 5. CDR3 length: 14 amino acids. The germline V gene encodes CDR1 PRHDT and CDR2 FYEKMQ (reference sequence). Comment on this clonotype: Its target is not known.

The source material was whole blood. V is TRBV13 and J is TRBJ2-4; 7 bases agree with TRBD1. The sequence came from an adult who was a healthcare worker with PCR-confirmed SARS-CoV-2 infection or an uninfected control (not recorded which). In DNA form, the CDR3 reads TGTGCCAGCAGCAACGGGACAGCTAAAAACATTCAGTACTTC. Protein: CASSNGTAKNIQYF.